The entry below describes one T cell receptor beta chain. Its antigen is still unknown. The germline V gene encodes CDR1 SGHAT and CDR2 FQNNGV. After removal of 4 bases from V and 8 bases from J, the junction contained 10 bases not matched to a gene. The CDR3 runs 15 residues. TCRdb's copy holds only in-frame clones and misses some; the assay was immunoSEQ multiplex PCR. The profile shows 110,000 or so clones, approximately 90% of them singletons. The entry originates in a study of T cell responses to AZD1222 COVID-19 vaccine. Findings and limits, study-wide: Of spike-specific TCRs, nearly half reportedly target regions left unmutated in variants. Vaccine-associated CD4 TCRs spanned spike, dominant at 160-218 and 743-854.

The origin of this receptor is an adult who received the AZD1222 COVID-19 vaccine. The source was peripheral blood, collected 28 days after the second AZD1222 dose. The chain links TRBV11-2 to TRBJ1-3; 8 nucleotides line up with TRBD1. The CDR3 nucleotides read TGTGCCAGCAGCTCGGATGCTCAGGGGGCAGACACCATATATTTT. This encodes CASSSDAQGADTIYF.